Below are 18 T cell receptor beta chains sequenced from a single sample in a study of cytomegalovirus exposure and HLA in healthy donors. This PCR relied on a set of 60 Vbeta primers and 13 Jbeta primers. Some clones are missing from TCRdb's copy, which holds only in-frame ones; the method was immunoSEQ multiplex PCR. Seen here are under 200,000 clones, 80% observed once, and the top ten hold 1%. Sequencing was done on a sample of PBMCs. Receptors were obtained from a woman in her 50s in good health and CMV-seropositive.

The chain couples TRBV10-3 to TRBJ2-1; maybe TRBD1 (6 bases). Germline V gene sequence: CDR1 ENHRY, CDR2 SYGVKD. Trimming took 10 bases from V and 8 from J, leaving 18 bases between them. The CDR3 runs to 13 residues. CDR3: CATHRDEVDEQFF. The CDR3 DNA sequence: TGTGCCACCCACAGGGACGAGGTTGATGAGCAGTTCTTC.

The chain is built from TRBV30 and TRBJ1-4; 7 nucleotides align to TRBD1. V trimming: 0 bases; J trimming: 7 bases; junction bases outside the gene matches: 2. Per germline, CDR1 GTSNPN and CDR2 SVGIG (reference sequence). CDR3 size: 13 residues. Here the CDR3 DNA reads TGTGCCTGGAGTGTAGACAGGGCTGAAAAACTGTTTTTT. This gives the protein CAWSVDRAEKLFF.

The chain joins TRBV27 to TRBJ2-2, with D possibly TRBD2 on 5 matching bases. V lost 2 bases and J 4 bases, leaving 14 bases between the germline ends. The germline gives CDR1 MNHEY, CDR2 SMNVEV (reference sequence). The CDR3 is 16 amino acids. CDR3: CASSLRPSLGTGELFF. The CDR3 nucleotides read TGTGCCAGCAGTTTAAGGCCTAGCTTGGGCACCGGGGAGCTGTTTTTT.

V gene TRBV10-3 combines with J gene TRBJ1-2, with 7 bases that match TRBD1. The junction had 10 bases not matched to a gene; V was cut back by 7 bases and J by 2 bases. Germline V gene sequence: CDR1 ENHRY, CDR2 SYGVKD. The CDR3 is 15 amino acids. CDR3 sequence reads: CAITGGTEPNYGYTF. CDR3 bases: TGTGCCATCACTGGCGGGACAGAGCCCAACTATGGCTACACCTTC.

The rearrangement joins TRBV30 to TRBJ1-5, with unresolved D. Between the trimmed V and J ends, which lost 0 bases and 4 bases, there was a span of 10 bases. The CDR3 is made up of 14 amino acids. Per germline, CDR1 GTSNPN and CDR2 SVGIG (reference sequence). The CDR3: CAWSVPGKNQPQHF. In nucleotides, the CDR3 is TGTGCCTGGAGTGTACCGGGGAAGAATCAGCCCCAGCATTTT.

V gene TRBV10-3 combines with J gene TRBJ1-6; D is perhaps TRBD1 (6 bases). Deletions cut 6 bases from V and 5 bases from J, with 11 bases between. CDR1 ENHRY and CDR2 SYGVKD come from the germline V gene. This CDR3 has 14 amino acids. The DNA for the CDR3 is TGTGCCATCAGCCGGGACACCCATAATTCACCCCTCCACTTT. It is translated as CAISRDTHNSPLHF.

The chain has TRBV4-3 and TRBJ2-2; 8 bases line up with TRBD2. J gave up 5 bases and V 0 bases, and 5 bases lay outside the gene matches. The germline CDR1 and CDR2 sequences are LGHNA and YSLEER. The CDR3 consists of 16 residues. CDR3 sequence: CASSQDQGLVTGELFF. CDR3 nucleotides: TGCGCCAGCAGCCAAGATCAGGGACTAGTGACCGGGGAGCTGTTTTTT.

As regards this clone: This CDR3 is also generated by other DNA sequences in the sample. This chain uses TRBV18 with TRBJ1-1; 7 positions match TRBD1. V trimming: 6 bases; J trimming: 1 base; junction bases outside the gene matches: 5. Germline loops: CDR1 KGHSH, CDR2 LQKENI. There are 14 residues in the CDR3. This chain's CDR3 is CASSPGQQNTEAFF. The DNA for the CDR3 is TGTGCCAGCTCCCCGGGACAGCAGAACACTGAAGCTTTCTTT. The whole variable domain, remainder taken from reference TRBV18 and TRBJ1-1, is NAGVMQNPRHLVRRRGQEARLRCSPMKGHSHVYWYRQLPEEGLKFMVYLQKENIIDESGMPKERFSAEFPKEGPSILRIQQVVRGDSAAYFCASSPGQQNTEAFFGQGTRLTVV.

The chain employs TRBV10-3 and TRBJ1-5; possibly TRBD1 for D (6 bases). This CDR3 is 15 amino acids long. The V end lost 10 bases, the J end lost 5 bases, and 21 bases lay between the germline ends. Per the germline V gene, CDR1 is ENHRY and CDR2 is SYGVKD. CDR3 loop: CATSLTGGQDQPQHF. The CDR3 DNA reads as TGTGCCACCTCCTTAACGGGGGGGCAGGATCAGCCCCAGCATTTT.

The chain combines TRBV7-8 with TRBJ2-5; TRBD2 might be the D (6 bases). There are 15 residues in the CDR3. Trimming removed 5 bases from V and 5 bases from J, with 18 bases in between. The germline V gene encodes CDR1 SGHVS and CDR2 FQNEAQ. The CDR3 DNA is TGTGCCAGCAGCACTTCGACTAGGGATCGGGAGACCCAGTACTTC. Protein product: CASSTSTRDRETQYF. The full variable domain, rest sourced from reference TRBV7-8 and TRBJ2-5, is GAGVSQSPRYKVAKRGQDVALRCDPISGHVSLFWYQQALGQGPEFLTYFQNEAQLDKSGLPSDRFFAERPEGSVSTLKIQRTQQEDSAVYLCASSTSTRDRETQYFGPGTRLLVL.

CDR3 residues: CAVTRVRNTEAFF. CDR3 bases: TGTGCCGTTACGAGGGTGAGGAACACTGAAGCTTTCTTT. The chain employs TRBV28 and TRBJ1-1; D gene ambiguous. The CDR3 is 13 residues long. Germline assignment: CDR1 MDHEN and CDR2 SYDVKM. V lost 11 bases and J lost 1, with 14 bases in between.

Here the CDR3 DNA reads TGTGCCATCGGCCGCCAGTCTAGCCACGTAAGCTCCTACAATGAGCAGTTCTTC. This sequence encodes CAIGRQSSHVSSYNEQFF. The J gene is TRBJ2-1, the V gene TRBV10-3; TRBD2 is a possible D gene (5 bases). V was trimmed by 8 bases and J by 0 bases, leaving 23 bases between them. Germline V gives CDR1 ENHRY, CDR2 SYGVKD. The CDR3 has 18 residues.

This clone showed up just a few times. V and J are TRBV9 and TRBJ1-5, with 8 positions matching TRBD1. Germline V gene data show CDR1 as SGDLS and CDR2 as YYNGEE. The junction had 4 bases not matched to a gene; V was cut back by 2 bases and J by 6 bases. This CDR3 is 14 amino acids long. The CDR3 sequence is CASSVGTGRQPQHF. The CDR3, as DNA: TGTGCCAGCAGCGTCGGGACAGGACGTCAGCCCCAGCATTTT.

The CDR3 region is CASTSGGVYEQYF. As DNA, the CDR3 is TGTGCCAGCACCTCAGGCGGGGTCTACGAGCAGTACTTC. The chain is built from TRBV28 and TRBJ2-7; D is perhaps TRBD2 (6 bases). The V gene's germline CDR1 is MDHEN and CDR2 SYDVKM. Trimming stripped 7 bases from V and 3 bases from J, with 13 bases between. The CDR3 length is 13 residues.

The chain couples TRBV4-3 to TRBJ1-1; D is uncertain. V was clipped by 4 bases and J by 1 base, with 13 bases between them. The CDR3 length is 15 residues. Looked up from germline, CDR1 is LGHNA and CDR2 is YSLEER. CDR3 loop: CASSRGRRGNTEAFF. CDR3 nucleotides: TGCGCCAGCAGCCGAGGCCGGCGGGGGAACACTGAAGCTTTCTTT.

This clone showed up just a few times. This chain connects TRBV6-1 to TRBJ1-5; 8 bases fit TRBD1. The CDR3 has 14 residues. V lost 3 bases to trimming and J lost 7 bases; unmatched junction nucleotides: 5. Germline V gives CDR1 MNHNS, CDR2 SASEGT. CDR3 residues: CASSDQGAQQPQHF. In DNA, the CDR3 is TGTGCCAGCAGTGATCAGGGGGCTCAGCAGCCCCAGCATTTT.

Here the CDR3 reads CASSLAGGGTDTQYF. In nucleotides, the CDR3 is TGTGCCAGCAGTTTAGCGGGGGGAGGCACAGATACGCAGTATTTT. J is TRBJ2-3 and V is TRBV28; 8 nucleotides align to TRBD2. The CDR3 has 15 amino acids. V lost 2 bases to trimming and J lost 1 base; unmatched junction nucleotides: 2. Looked up from germline, CDR1 is MDHEN and CDR2 is SYDVKM.

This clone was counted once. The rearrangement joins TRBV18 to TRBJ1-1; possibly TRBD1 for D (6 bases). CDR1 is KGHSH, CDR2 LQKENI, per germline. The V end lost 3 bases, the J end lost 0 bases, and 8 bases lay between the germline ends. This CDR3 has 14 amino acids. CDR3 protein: CASSPDRLNTEAFF. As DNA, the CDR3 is TGTGCCAGCTCACCGGACAGACTGAACACTGAAGCTTTCTTT.